The T cell receptor (beta chain) described here comes from a study of vaccination effects on CD4 cells after COVID-19 (dated by TCRdb to the early 2020s). With regard to the full study: In the ViraFEST assay, PBMC were stimulated with viral peptide pools, and TCR sequencing was then used to find antigen-specific CD4+ T cell clonotypes based on their expansion. The Oncomine TCR Beta short-read assay on an Illumina iSeq 100 was used to sequence cultures from other donors in the study. Participants received two doses of either the BNT162b2 or the mRNA-1273 mRNA SARS-CoV-2 vaccine. Each well held roughly 2 million PBMC cultured in IMDM containing around 5.1% human AB serum, 8 to 10 IU/ml IL-2 and gentamicin, along with about 9.3 ug/ml peptides. SARS-CoV-2 spike-specific CD4+ TCR repertoires from before and after mRNA vaccination were compared in COVID-19 convalescent patients and in infection-naive vaccine recipients. Altogether, 10 COVID-19 convalescent patients and a few SARS-CoV-2-naive healthy vaccine recipients made up the full study.

V sheds 0 bases and J sheds 5 bases, leaving 14 bases between their ends. There are 15 amino acids in the CDR3, from cysteine to phenylalanine inclusive. Only the CDR3 part of the read is kept: 45 bases, read in frame from the first base. CDR1 and CDR2 are drawn from the germline V gene: SGHRS, YFSETQ. After around ten days of culture, CD4+ T cells were isolated with the EasySep CD4+ T cell isolation kit. The absence of prior SARS-CoV-2 infection in healthy vaccine recipients was confirmed by negative nucleocapsid antibodies before and after vaccination. Half of the culture medium was replaced with fresh IL-2-containing medium on days 3 and 7. Unless otherwise noted, each peptide stimulation condition was cultured in triplicate wells. PBMC were separated from whole blood using Ficoll-Paque Plus gradient centrifugation and were then either cryopreserved at -140C or used fresh. The QIAamp micro DNA kit was used to extract genomic DNA from the cultured CD4+ T cells.

The full study reports these points: Only a small number of convalescent patients were included, and no early post-infection timepoints were available, which limited the study. In healthy vaccine recipients, vaccine-induced clones were almost all SARS-CoV-2 mono-reactive, with only 1 of 255 being cross-reactive with common cold coronaviruses. Both infection-induced and vaccine-induced clones contracted markedly at late post-vaccination timepoints, which is consistent with waning T cell responses.

Library prep was done by the immunoSEQ multiplex PCR assay. TCR beta CDR3 sequencing was performed on DNA from the cultured, isolated CD4+ T cells. In the original analysis: Non-productive TCR sequences were discarded, and reads were trimmed to the CDR3 region, with only CDR3s of 7 or more amino acids retained. The MANAFEST web app was used to identify antigen-specific clonotypes by comparing expansion in peptide wells with expansion in reference cultures. To count as positive, a clone had to show expansion at FDR<0.05 compared with the reference and with all other wells, an odds ratio above 5, and a frequency above 0.1% in two replicate wells. Clonotypes significantly expanded in SARS-CoV-2 spike wells and in at least one common cold coronavirus spike condition were defined as cross-reactive. Using the stringdist R package, CDR3 similarity was measured by Levenshtein distance, and unrooted trees were constructed with ape in R 3.6.1. In TCRdb, the immuneACCESS table is reduced to in-frame sequences with V and J assigned. These tables do not hold every clone; where another copy was compared, an unresolved V gene accounts for under half, and the others remain unexplained. The D gene and trimming were derived from the DNA, and the V and J assignments and clone size from that table. The sample table records 70,000 or so clones; 60% to 80% of these occur just once. The ten largest clonotypes hold roughly 2% of the sample.

Remarks on this clone: Its antigen is still unknown. The sample holds no much larger clone one base away, and base qualities are not on file.

Sample: CD4+ T cells from PBMCs cultured without peptide, taken before COVID-19 vaccination. The clonotype comes from a human donor who received a COVID-19 vaccine. The chain was built from TRBV5-1 and TRBJ1-1, with the D gene not confidently named. The nucleotides are TGCGCCAGCAGCTTGGATGGGTATGTAGAAACTGAAGCTTTCTTT. It encodes CASSLDGYVETEAFF. Reference TRBV5-1 and TRBJ1-1 proteins supply the regions before and after the CDR3; the full variable domain is: KAGVTQTPRYLIKTRGQQVTLSCSPISGHRSVSWYQQTPGQGLQFLFEYFSETQRNKGNFPGRFSGRQFSNSRSEMNVSTLELGDSALYLCASSLDGYVETEAFFGQGTRLTVV.